This T cell receptor (beta chain) was sequenced for a study of T cells in Graves' hyperthyroidism and ophthalmopathy. What was amplified from RNA transcripts were TCR beta CDR3 regions. The primer set for the first-round RT-PCR of the TCR CDR3 was HTBI. One entry per CDR3 protein results from TCRdb running MiXCR on the multiplex PCR reads. Altogether roughly 800,000 distinct CDR3 sequences are present, 35% to 45% being singletons, with the ten largest covering 8.9%. Trimming left V 3 bases short and J 4 bases short, with 10 bases between. The CDR3 contains 15 residues. Per the germline V gene, CDR1 is ENHRY and CDR2 is SYGVKD. Those with hyperthyroidism were 18 to 65 years old, newly diagnosed, and ill for under 2 months. Uncontrolled infection, other autoimmune disease, pregnancy or lactation led to exclusion. The PBMCs were taken from under 12 ml of fresh peripheral blood.

The V and J genes are TRBV10-3 and TRBJ2-6; TRBD1 or TRBD2 may be the D gene (5 bases each). Sequencing was performed on blood. This receptor was taken from a man aged 18 to 30 with Graves' hyperthyroidism. As DNA, the CDR3 is TGTGCCATCAGTGACATAGGGACCGGGGCCAACGTCCTGACTTTC. Translation gives CAISDIGTGANVLTF.